Described below is a single T cell receptor beta chain sequence and its context. The target of this receptor is not known. There are no base qualities to consult, and no much larger clone falls within one base. From the cysteine through the phenylalanine, the CDR3 covers 11 amino acids. Left in the record is the CDR3 DNA by itself, 33 bases read in frame from the first base. For CDR1 and CDR2, the germline V gene (reference sequence) lists SGHAT and FQDESV. The CDR3 regions of human TCRbeta chains were analyzed by immunosequencing. Turning to the authors' computational methods: Repertoire TCRs were checked for matches against a reference library of SARS-CoV-2-specific TCRs that had been generated using the MIRA antigen-specificity platform. Breadth was defined as the fraction of unique TCRs that were SARS-CoV-2-associated, and depth was defined as the fraction of total T cells that were SARS-CoV-2-associated. Each spike-specific TCR was assigned to its reactive spike region and to a CD4 or CD8 class using the MIRA data. Log10-transformed breadth and depth values were compared by one-way ANOVA with Sidak's multiple comparisons tests. TCRdb carries this immuneACCESS record with in-frame sequences only. Its versions omit some clonotypes, under half of them owing to an unresolved V gene in the studies checked, with the rest unexplained. That table furnishes V, J and clone size, whereas the DNA furnished D and trimming. In this sample the table shows more than 100,000 clones, roughly 85% of which occur a single time. The leading ten clones occupy under 9% of the sample.

This entry belongs to a study of T cell responses to AZD1222 COVID-19 vaccine (TCRdb year 2021). Background for the entire study: AZD1222 recipients whose second dose came at about 4 weeks and those whose second dose came at about 12 weeks were combined into one group, since spike-specific TCR depth and breadth did not differ between the two schedules. Trial participants were enrolled into age subgroups of 18-55, 56-69 and 70-plus years, which contained 148, 28 and 57 TCR-sequenced participants, respectively. TCR sequencing covered over 230 trial participants: about 210 given two doses of AZD1222 and about 26 given two doses of MenACWY control vaccine. What the study reported, not specific to this receptor: Nearly half of unique spike-specific TCRs reportedly recognized epitopes outside regions mutated in the B.1.351 and B.1.1.7 variants. Conclusions about previously exposed vaccinees are limited because only a handful of AZD1222 recipients were SARS-CoV-2 seropositive at baseline. A significant rise in spike-specific TCR breadth and depth was observed after two AZD1222 doses relative to day 0 and relative to MenACWY recipients. Because no day 14 peak-response samples were available, the repertoires could be characterized only after the peak T cell response. In the small 56-69-year group, the increase in depth fell short of significance, most likely because of low power. Participants were mostly white British, with more females than males. The authors suggested clonal diversity may have been underestimated. Vaccine-associated CD4 TCRs spanned the whole spike protein, with dominant responses in regions 160-218 and 743-854.

The sample's time point, from its label and the paper: baseline before first vaccination. Vaccinee samples were obtained from the UK trials COV001 and COV002, which included a single-blind randomized controlled phase 2/3 trial of AZD1222 (ChAdOx1 nCoV-19) in healthy adults. For TCRbeta chain sequencing, PBMC samples were collected from trial participants at day 0 and at day 28 after the second dose. Sample: peripheral blood, taken on day 0 of AZD1222 vaccination. This TCR was recovered from an adult in good health. In this chain, TRBV11-1 is recombined with TRBJ2-1; no D segment can be confidently identified. Here is the DNA: TGTGCTGCCCAAGGTTACAATGAGCAGTTCTTC. The resulting protein is CAAQGYNEQFF. With the rest looked up from the reference TRBV11-1 and TRBJ2-1 genes rather than sequenced, the full variable domain is EAEVAQSPRYKITEKSQAVAFWCDPISGHATLYWYRQILGQGPELLVQFQDESVVDDSQLPKDRFSAERLKGVDSTLKIQPAELGDSAMYLCAAQGYNEQFFGPGTRLTVL.